These 14 T cell receptor beta chains were all obtained from the same sample, sequenced in a study of CD8 T cells in ankylosing spondylitis. TCRdb redid the calling of the 5' RACE reads with MiXCR, one entry per CDR3 protein. Altogether about 260,000 distinct CDR3 sequences are present, 15% to 20% being singletons, with the ten largest covering 7.5% to 9%. Source material: blood, either unsorted or a sorted T cell fraction (not recorded which). These receptors all come from a male donor with ankylosing spondylitis or in good health (not recorded which).

This clonotype was counted ten times or more. The genes are TRBV20-1 and TRBJ2-1; the D gene is possibly TRBD2 (5 bases). Germline CDR1 is DFQATT and CDR2 is SNEGSKA (reference sequence). Trimming removed 3 bases from V and 0 bases from J, with 18 bases in between. The CDR3 contains 17 residues. The CDR3 protein is CSASRSRAAYSYNEQFF. CDR3 coding DNA: TGCAGTGCTAGCAGATCCCGAGCGGCATACTCCTACAATGAGCAGTTCTTC.

The rearrangement joins TRBV28 to TRBJ2-3; 7 bases fit TRBD2. The V segment lost 5 bases and the J segment 8 bases; nucleotides outside the gene matches: 16. CDR3 length: 16 amino acids. Germline V CDR1 and CDR2: MDHEN, SYDVKM. The CDR3 is CASSGPGGSGLSTQYF. CDR3 nucleotide sequence: TGTGCCAGCAGTGGTCCCGGGGGGAGTGGTCTCAGTACGCAGTATTTT.

J is TRBJ2-2 and V is TRBV7-3; a possible D gene is TRBD2 (5 bases). This CDR3 is 16 amino acids long. The germline V gene has CDR1 SGHTA and CDR2 FQGTGA. The germline V and J ends were trimmed by 2 bases and 3 bases, with 13 bases remaining between them. CDR3 amino acids: CASSLSSGLDTGELFF. The CDR3 nucleotides are TGTGCCAGCAGCTTATCTTCTGGACTCGACACCGGGGAGCTGTTTTTT.

This clonotype was seen a handful of times. The chain couples TRBV12-3 or TRBV12-4 to TRBJ2-3; a possible D gene is TRBD2 (6 bases). V shed 8 bases and J shed 1 base, with 16 bases lying between them. The CDR3 covers 15 residues. CDR3 sequence reads: CASGDSGGGTDTQYF. The CDR3 coding sequence is TGTGCCAGCGGGGATAGCGGAGGGGGCACAGATACGCAGTATTTT.

CDR3 residues: CASQRLAGGQETQYF. DNA for the CDR3: TGTGCCAGCCAGAGACTAGCGGGAGGGCAAGAGACCCAGTACTTC. The V call is TRBV3-1, the J call TRBJ2-5; 14 positions match TRBD2. Germline loops: CDR1 LGHDT, CDR2 YNNKEL (reference sequence). Trimming at V came to 8 bases and at J to 2 bases, leaving 4 bases not matched to a gene. This CDR3 comprises 15 residues.

Only a few counts were recorded for this clonotype. The CDR3 region has the DNA TGCAGTGCTAGATCGGGACTAGCGATCTACAATGAGCAGTTCTTC. Its protein product is CSARSGLAIYNEQFF. The rearrangement joins TRBV20-1 to TRBJ2-1, with 10 bases aligning to TRBD2. V trimming: 2 bases; J trimming: 3 bases; junction bases outside the gene matches: 4. In germline, CDR1 is DFQATT, CDR2 SNEGSKA (reference sequence). The CDR3 covers 15 residues.

This clonotype was seen more than once but under ten times. The V and J genes are TRBV6-1 and TRBJ2-7; TRBD1 matches 7 bases. The germline V gene encodes CDR1 MNHNS and CDR2 SASEGT. The CDR3 runs 14 residues. With 6 bases clipped from V and 2 bases from J, the junction kept 7 bases outside the gene matches. As DNA, the CDR3 is TGTGCCAGCAGGGCCTACAGGGGCCCCTACGAGCAGTACGTC. This translates into CASRAYRGPYEQYV.

This chain uses TRBV9 with TRBJ2-1, with 11 bases identical to TRBD2. The CDR3 is 19 residues long. Trimming removed 4 bases from V and 9 bases from J; junction bases left unmatched: 21. Germline V gene lookup returns CDR1 SGDLS and CDR2 YYNGEE. CDR3 residues: CASSLRPLAGAGTQSEQFF. CDR3 nucleotide sequence: TGTGCCAGCAGCCTCCGCCCACTAGCGGGAGCGGGTACTCAAAGTGAGCAGTTCTTC. The whole variable domain, remainder taken from reference TRBV9 and TRBJ2-1, is DSGVTQTPKHLITATGQRVTLRCSPRSGDLSVYWYQQSLDQGLQFLIQYYNGEERAKGNILERFSAQQFPDLHSELNLSSLELGDSALYFCASSLRPLAGAGTQSEQFFGPGTRLTVL.

This clonotype has only a few counts. V usage is TRBV5-1 and J usage is TRBJ2-3; D perhaps matches TRBD2 (6 bases). Trimming removed 1 base at V and 2 bases at J, with 11 bases between. The germline V gene has CDR1 SGHRS and CDR2 YFSETQ. The CDR3 is 15 amino acids. In nucleotides, the CDR3 is TGCGCCAGCAGCTTGAATAGCGGAGTCACAGATACGCAGTATTTT. Translating gives CASSLNSGVTDTQYF.

V and J are TRBV3-1 and TRBJ2-7, with D hard to call. The ends were cut back, 11 bases at V and 1 base at J, with 33 bases in the middle. The CDR3 has 19 residues. Germline assignment: CDR1 LGHDT and CDR2 YNNKEL (reference sequence). The CDR3 region is CASTNQVPWAWSFSYEQYV. CDR3 nucleotide sequence: TGTGCCTCCACCAACCAGGTGCCATGGGCATGGAGTTTTTCCTACGAGCAGTACGTC.

The chain carries TRBV5-1 and TRBJ2-1; 7 bases agree with TRBD1. This CDR3 contains 18 residues. V shed 5 bases, J shed 6 bases, and the junction held 20 bases outside the gene matches. Germline lookup yields CDR1 SGHRS and CDR2 YFSETQ. CDR3 sequence reads: CASRESGQARAFLNEQFF. The CDR3 nucleotides read TGCGCCAGCAGGGAATCTGGACAGGCGAGGGCTTTCCTCAATGAGCAGTTCTTC.

This clonotype was counted a few times. This chain uses TRBV28 with TRBJ2-4; possibly TRBD2 for D (5 bases). This CDR3 has 15 residues. Germline V gene lookup returns CDR1 MDHEN and CDR2 SYDVKM. Trimming cost V 6 bases and J 1 base, with 13 bases left between them. The CDR3, as DNA: TGTGCCAGCAGCGGAAGCCGGAGGGCCAAAAACATTCAGTACTTC. It codes for CASSGSRRAKNIQYF.

The rearrangement uses TRBV15 and TRBJ2-3, with a tentative D call TRBD2 (6 bases). V lost 3 bases and J 2 bases, leaving 15 bases between the germline ends. The CDR3 is 16 amino acids. The germline V gene encodes CDR1 LNHNV and CDR2 YYDKDF (reference sequence). This CDR3 is CATSRGRDSLTDTQYF. CDR3 in DNA: TGTGCCACCAGCAGGGGAAGGGACTCTCTCACAGATACGCAGTATTTT.

This clonotype appeared a few times. The chain has TRBV29-1 and TRBJ1-1; D gene uncertain. Trimming cost V 7 bases and J 0 bases, with 12 bases left between them. Germline V gene sequence: CDR1 SQVTM, CDR2 ANQGSEA. The CDR3 extends over 13 amino acids. The CDR3 here is CSARLGMNTEAFF. CDR3 coding DNA: TGCAGCGCCCGCCTAGGGATGAACACTGAAGCTTTCTTT.